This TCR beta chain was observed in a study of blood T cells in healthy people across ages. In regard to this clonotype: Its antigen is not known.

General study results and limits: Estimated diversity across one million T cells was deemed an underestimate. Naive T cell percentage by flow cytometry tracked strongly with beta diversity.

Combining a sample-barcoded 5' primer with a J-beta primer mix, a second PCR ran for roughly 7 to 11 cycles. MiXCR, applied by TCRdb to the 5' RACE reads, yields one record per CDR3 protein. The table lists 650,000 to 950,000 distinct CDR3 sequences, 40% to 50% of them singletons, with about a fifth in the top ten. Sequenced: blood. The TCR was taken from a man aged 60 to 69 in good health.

CDR3 residues: CASSLVRASGEGEQYF. The DNA of the CDR3 is TGTGCCAGCAGCTTAGTCAGGGCTAGCGGGGAGGGGGAGCAGTACTTC. V is TRBV7-2 and J is TRBJ2-7; 9 bases match TRBD2. The trim removed 1 base at V and 7 bases at J, leaving 11 bases unmatched. Germline V CDR1 and CDR2: SGHTA, FQGNSA. The CDR3 runs 16 residues.